This is a list of T cell receptor beta chains from one sample in a study of T cells in Graves' hyperthyroidism and ophthalmopathy. TCRdb re-called the multiplex PCR reads with MiXCR, one entry per CDR3 protein. The table lists hundreds of thousands of distinct CDR3 sequences, approximately 14% of them singletons. The material sequenced was blood. Receptors were obtained from a woman aged 50 to 60 with Graves' ophthalmopathy. Both conserved end residues are part of each CDR3.

V: TRBV30
CDR3: CAWSEPAGGFYYEQYF

V: TRBV6-2/TRBV6-3
CDR3: CASSYSATSAYEQYF

V: TRBV2
CDR3: CASSELVDQETQYF

V: TRBV9
CDR3: CASSVVDTPFDTGELFF

V: TRBV29-1
CDR3: CSVAGQVTGNTIYF

V: TRBV3-2
CDR3: CASVRPDANYGYTF

V: TRBV28
CDR3: CASSLRARYEQYF

V: TRBV7-9
CDR3: CASTAPGKKAQETQYF

V: TRBV7-2
CDR3: CASSPRLAGAVSYEQYF

V: TRBV6-2/TRBV6-3
CDR3: CASSGAGERFNEQFF

V: TRBV7-2
CDR3: CASSSYQRGPSTDTQYF

V: TRBV5-1
CDR3: CASSKAGLAGGNNEQFF

V: TRBV28
CDR3: CASSLTGYNQPQHF

V: TRBV5-1
CDR3: CASSSQGPGTEKLFF

V: TRBV10-3
CDR3: CAISEDNYEQYF

V: TRBV24-1
CDR3: CATRTDTGHEQFF

V: TRBV6-1
CDR3: CASSAGQPYGYTF